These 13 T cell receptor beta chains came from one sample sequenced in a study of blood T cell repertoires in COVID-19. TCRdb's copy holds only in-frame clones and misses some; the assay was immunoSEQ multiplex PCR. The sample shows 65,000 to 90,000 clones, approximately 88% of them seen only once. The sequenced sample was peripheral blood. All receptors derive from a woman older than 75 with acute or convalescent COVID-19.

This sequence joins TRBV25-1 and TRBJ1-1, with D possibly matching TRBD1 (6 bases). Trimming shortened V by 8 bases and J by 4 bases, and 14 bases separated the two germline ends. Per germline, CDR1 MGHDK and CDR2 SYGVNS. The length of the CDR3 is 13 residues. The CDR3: CASGEGGGTEAFF. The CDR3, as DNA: TGTGCCAGCGGCGAGGGAGGGGGCACTGAAGCTTTCTTT. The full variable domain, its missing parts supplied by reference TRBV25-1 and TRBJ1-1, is EADIYQTPRYLVIGTGKKITLECSQTMGHDKMYWYQQDPGMELHLIHYSYGVNSTEKGDLSSESTVSRIRTEHFPLTLESARPSHTSQYLCASGEGGGTEAFFGQGTRLTVV.

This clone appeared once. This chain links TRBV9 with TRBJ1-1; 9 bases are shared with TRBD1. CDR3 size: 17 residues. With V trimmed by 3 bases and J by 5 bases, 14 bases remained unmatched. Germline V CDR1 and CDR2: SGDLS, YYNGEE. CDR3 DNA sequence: TGTGCCAGCAGCGAGGCGACCGGGACAGGGATCGGGACTGAAGCTTTCTTT. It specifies CASSEATGTGIGTEAFF. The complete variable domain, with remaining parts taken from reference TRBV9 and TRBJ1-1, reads DSGVTQTPKHLITATGQRVTLRCSPRSGDLSVYWYQQSLDQGLQFLIQYYNGEERAKGNILERFSAQQFPDLHSELNLSSLELGDSALYFCASSEATGTGIGTEAFFGQGTRLTVV.

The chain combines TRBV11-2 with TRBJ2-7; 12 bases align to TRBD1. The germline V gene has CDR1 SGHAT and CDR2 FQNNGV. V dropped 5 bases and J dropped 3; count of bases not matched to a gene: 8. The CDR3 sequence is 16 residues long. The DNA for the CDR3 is TGTGCCAGCAGCCCCTCGGGACAGGGGGCTATCTACGAGCAGTACTTC. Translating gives CASSPSGQGAIYEQYF.

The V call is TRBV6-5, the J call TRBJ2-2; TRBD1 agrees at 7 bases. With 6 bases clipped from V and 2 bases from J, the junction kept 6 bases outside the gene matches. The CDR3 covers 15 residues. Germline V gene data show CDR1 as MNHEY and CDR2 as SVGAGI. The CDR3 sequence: CASRDPGGNTGELFF. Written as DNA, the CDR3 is TGTGCCAGCAGGGACCCAGGGGGTAACACCGGGGAGCTGTTTTTT.

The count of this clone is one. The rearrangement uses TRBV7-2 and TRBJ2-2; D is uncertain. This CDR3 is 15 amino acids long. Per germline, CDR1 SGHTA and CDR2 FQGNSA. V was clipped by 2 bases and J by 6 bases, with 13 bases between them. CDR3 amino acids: CASSLRLSDAGELFF. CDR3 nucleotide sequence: TGTGCCAGCAGCTTAAGACTTAGTGACGCCGGGGAGCTGTTTTTT. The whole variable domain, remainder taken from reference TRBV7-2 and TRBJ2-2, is GAGVSQSPSNKVTEKGKDVELRCDPISGHTALYWYRQSLGQGLEFLIYFQGNSAPDKSGLPSDRFSAERTGGSVSTLTIQRTQQEDSAVYLCASSLRLSDAGELFFGEGSRLTVL.

CDR3 residues: CASSQEQVGELFF. The CDR3, as DNA: TGTGCCAGCAGCCAAGAGCAGGTTGGGGAGCTGTTTTTT. V gene TRBV4-2 combines with J gene TRBJ2-2; D call uncertain. Germline assignment: CDR1 LGHNA and CDR2 YNFKEQ. This CDR3 region has 13 residues. Between the trimmed V and J ends, which lost 0 bases and 8 bases, there was a span of 7 bases.

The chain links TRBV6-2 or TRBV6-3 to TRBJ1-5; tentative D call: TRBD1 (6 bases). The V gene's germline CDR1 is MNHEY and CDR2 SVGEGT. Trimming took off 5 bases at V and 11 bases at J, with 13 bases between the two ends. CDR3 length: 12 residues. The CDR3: CASSTSGGTQHF. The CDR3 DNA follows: TGTGCCAGCAGTACCTCGGGGGGCACCCAGCATTTT.

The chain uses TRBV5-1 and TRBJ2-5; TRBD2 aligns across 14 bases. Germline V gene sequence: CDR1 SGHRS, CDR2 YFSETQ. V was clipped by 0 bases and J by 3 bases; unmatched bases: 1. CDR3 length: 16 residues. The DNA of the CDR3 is TGCGCCAGCAGCTTGGGGGGACTAGCGGGAGAAGAGACCCAGTACTTC. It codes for CASSLGGLAGEETQYF.

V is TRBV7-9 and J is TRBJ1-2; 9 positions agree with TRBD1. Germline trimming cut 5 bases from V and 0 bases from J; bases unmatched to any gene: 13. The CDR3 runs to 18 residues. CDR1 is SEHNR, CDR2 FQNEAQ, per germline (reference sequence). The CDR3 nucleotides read TGTGCCAGCAGCGCCCTACCGGGACAGGGAAGGGCTAACTATGGCTACACCTTC. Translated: CASSALPGQGRANYGYTF.

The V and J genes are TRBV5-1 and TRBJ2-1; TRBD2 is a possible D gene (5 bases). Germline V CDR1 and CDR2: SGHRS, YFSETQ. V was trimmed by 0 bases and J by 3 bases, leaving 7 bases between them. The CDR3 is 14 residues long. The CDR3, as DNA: TGCGCCAGCAGCTTGGGGGAGTTCTACAATGAGCAGTTCTTC. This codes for CASSLGEFYNEQFF. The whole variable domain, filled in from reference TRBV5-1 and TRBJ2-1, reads KAGVTQTPRYLIKTRGQQVTLSCSPISGHRSVSWYQQTPGQGLQFLFEYFSETQRNKGNFPGRFSGRQFSNSRSEMNVSTLELGDSALYLCASSLGEFYNEQFFGPGTRLTVL.

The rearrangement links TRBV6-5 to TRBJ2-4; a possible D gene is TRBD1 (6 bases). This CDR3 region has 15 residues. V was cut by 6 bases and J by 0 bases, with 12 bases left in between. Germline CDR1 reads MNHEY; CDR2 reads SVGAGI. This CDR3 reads CASRTATGAKNIQYF. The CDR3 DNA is TGTGCCAGCAGGACTGCGACAGGAGCCAAAAACATTCAGTACTTC.

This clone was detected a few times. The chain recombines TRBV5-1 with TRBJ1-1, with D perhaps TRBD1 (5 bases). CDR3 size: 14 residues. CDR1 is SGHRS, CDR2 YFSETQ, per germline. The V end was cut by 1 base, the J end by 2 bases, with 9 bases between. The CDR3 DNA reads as TGCGCCAGCAGCTTGTGGGGGGAAAACACTGAAGCTTTCTTT. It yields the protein CASSLWGENTEAFF.

For the CDR3, the DNA is TGTGCCAGCAGCTCGGACAGGGGGCTTCAGCCCCAGCATTTT. Amino acid sequence: CASSSDRGLQPQHF. V usage is TRBV7-2 and J usage is TRBJ1-5, with 11 positions matching TRBD1. Trimming at V came to 4 bases and at J to 6 bases, leaving 2 bases not matched to a gene. Germline V gene lookup returns CDR1 SGHTA and CDR2 FQGNSA. The CDR3 is 14 residues long. Full variable domain (remainder filled in from reference TRBV7-2 and TRBJ1-5): GAGVSQSPSNKVTEKGKDVELRCDPISGHTALYWYRQSLGQGLEFLIYFQGNSAPDKSGLPSDRFSAERTGGSVSTLTIQRTQQEDSAVYLCASSSDRGLQPQHFGDGTRLSIL.